A single sample is the source of the 14 T cell receptor beta chains below, sequenced in a study of blood T cell repertoires in COVID-19. Using immunoSEQ multiplex PCR, the repertoire was profiled, and TCRdb retains in-frame clones only, with some absent. The sample records 71,000 or so clones, about 86% being singletons. The sequenced sample was peripheral blood. Receptor source: a man of 80 years or more in a cohort sampled during active COVID-19.

The CDR3 region has the DNA TGTGCCAGCAGCGTACAGCTGAACACTGAAGCTTTCTTT. It is translated as CASSVQLNTEAFF. J is TRBJ1-1 and V is TRBV12-3 or TRBV12-4; no firm D call. The CDR3 runs 13 residues. Trimming took off 6 bases at V and 0 bases at J, with 8 bases between the two ends.

The genes are TRBV4-1 and TRBJ2-5; D is unresolved. Looked up from germline, CDR1 is MGHRA and CDR2 is YSYEKL. The CDR3 spans 13 residues. Trimming left V 4 bases short and J 4 bases short, with 10 bases between. Here the CDR3 DNA reads TGCGCCAGCAGCCGGCAACGCGGAGAGACCCAGTACTTC. Translated: CASSRQRGETQYF.

To note about this clone: Other DNA sequences in this specimen translate into the identical CDR3. This chain joins TRBV19 and TRBJ2-2; D remains ambiguous. The CDR3 consists of 11 residues. With 3 bases removed from V and 8 bases from J, the gap between germline ends came to 4 bases. Germline lookup yields CDR1 LNHDA and CDR2 SQIVND (reference sequence). CDR3 amino acids: CASSISGELFF. The CDR3 bases are TGTGCCAGTAGTATTTCAGGGGAGCTGTTTTTT.

This clone was counted once. V gene TRBV9 combines with J gene TRBJ2-3; 8 nucleotides agree with TRBD1. V shed 4 bases and J 1 base; nucleotides not matched to a gene: 5. The CDR3 extends over 15 amino acids. The germline CDR1 and CDR2 sequences are SGDLS and YYNGEE. The CDR3 DNA reads as TGTGCCAGCAGCCCCGGACAGGGACGCACAGATACGCAGTATTTT. It codes for CASSPGQGRTDTQYF.

The chain links TRBV6-1 to TRBJ1-1; D unresolved. V was trimmed by 3 bases and J by 1 base, leaving 9 bases between them. In germline, CDR1 is MNHNS, CDR2 SASEGT. This CDR3 is built from 14 residues. CDR3 coding DNA: TGTGCCAGCAGTGATCTCCGGGGGAACACTGAAGCTTTCTTT. Its protein is CASSDLRGNTEAFF.

This sequence joins TRBV5-3 and TRBJ2-7; TRBD2 aligns across 16 bases. TRBV5-3 is an ORF, with its function uncertain. CDR3 size: 19 residues. Trimming removed 4 bases from V and 2 bases from J; junction bases left unmatched: 12. The CDR3 region has the DNA TGTGCCAGAAGCCAAGAGGGACTAGCGGGGGGGCTAGAGACCTACGAGCAGTACTTC. Amino acid sequence: CARSQEGLAGGLETYEQYF.

The chain has TRBV18 and TRBJ2-1, with 7 bases that match TRBD1. Germline V gives CDR1 KGHSH, CDR2 LQKENI. The CDR3 runs 14 residues. After removal of 4 bases from V and 6 bases from J, the junction contained 6 bases not matched to a gene. CDR3 DNA: TGTGCCAGCTCACTCCAGGGGGTCGGCAATGAGCAGTTCTTC. It encodes CASSLQGVGNEQFF.

The chain has TRBV6-2 or TRBV6-3 and TRBJ2-3, with TRBD2 matching over 10 bases. CDR3 length equals 15 residues. Unmatched junction bases numbered 9, after V lost 4 bases and J lost 8 bases. Germline-derived CDR1 and CDR2 are MNHEY and SVGEGT. DNA of the CDR3: TGTGCCAGCAGTTCTTTAGCGGGGGGTCGTAGTACGCAGTATTTT. It translates to CASSSLAGGRSTQYF.

V usage is TRBV4-3 and J usage is TRBJ1-5, with D possibly TRBD1 on 5 matching bases. CDR1 is LGHNA, CDR2 YSLEER, per germline. CDR3 size: 14 residues. Trimming pared 1 base from V and 7 bases from J, leaving 11 bases between. Here the CDR3 reads CASSQGTGVQPQHF. CDR3 DNA: TGCGCCAGCAGCCAAGGAACGGGGGTACAGCCCCAGCATTTT.

This rearrangement joins TRBV9 to TRBJ1-6; D is perhaps TRBD1 (6 bases). From germline, CDR1 is SGDLS and CDR2 YYNGEE. V was cut by 3 bases and J by 0 bases, with 13 bases left in between. CDR3 length: 17 amino acids. DNA of the CDR3: TGTGCCAGCAGCGCCTGGACAGAGATCTCCTATAATTCACCCCTCCACTTT. Encoded protein: CASSAWTEISYNSPLHF.

The chain couples TRBV18 to TRBJ1-6; D might be TRBD1 (6 bases). The CDR3 contains 15 residues. The germline V and J ends were trimmed by 6 bases and 9 bases, with 18 bases remaining between them. Germline V gives CDR1 KGHSH, CDR2 LQKENI. The CDR3 spells CASSPRGHQGSPLHF. DNA of the CDR3: TGTGCCAGCTCGCCCCGGGGACACCAAGGTTCACCCCTCCACTTT.

The chain employs TRBV10-3 and TRBJ2-5; TRBD1 is a possible D gene (6 bases). Trimming took off 4 bases at V and 3 bases at J, with 6 bases between the two ends. Germline V lookup: CDR1 ENHRY, CDR2 SYGVKD. The CDR3 is 12 residues long. The CDR3 coding sequence is TGTGCCATCAGTGCAGGGGAAGAGACCCAGTACTTC. The encoded protein is CAISAGEETQYF.

The chain links TRBV5-4 to TRBJ2-7; 9 positions agree with TRBD1. V was clipped by 0 bases and J by 6 bases; unmatched bases: 4. Germline CDR1 SGHNT, CDR2 YYREEE (reference sequence). The CDR3 has 14 amino acids. For the CDR3, the DNA is TGTGCCAGCAGCTTGGCTGGGACAGGGCTCGAGCAGTACGTC. Translating gives CASSLAGTGLEQYV.

The genes are TRBV18 and TRBJ2-3; maybe TRBD2 (6 bases). The CDR3 sequence is 14 residues long. Germline V gene lookup returns CDR1 KGHSH and CDR2 LQKENI. Between the trimmed V and J ends, which lost 1 base and 5 bases, there was a span of 10 bases. CDR3 coding DNA: TGTGCCAGCTCACCACGGGAGGTTATAGATACGCAGTATTTT. As protein: CASSPREVIDTQYF.